The rows below give T cell receptor beta chains drawn from one sample of a study of blood T cell repertoires in COVID-19. Data came from immunoSEQ multiplex PCR; TCRdb stores just in-frame clones and leaves some out. Found here are roughly 170,000 clones, about 87% of them singletons; the top ten hold roughly 26%. Sequenced: peripheral blood. These receptors were obtained from a man aged 55 to 70 with acute or convalescent COVID-19. CDR3s leave out the opening cysteine and the closing phenylalanine or tryptophan.

j_gene | v_gene | CDR3aa
TRBJ1-3 | TRBV21-1 | ASNKGQGSGNTIY
TRBJ2-1 | TRBV6-4 | ASGQIAGASLYNEQF
TRBJ1-1 | TRBV6-2/TRBV6-3 | ASSSGSMNTEAF
TRBJ1-1 | TRBV7-9 | ASTRTGWTEAF
TRBJ1-5 | TRBV24-1 | ATSDWDTQQPQH
TRBJ2-2 | TRBV5-1 | ASSRTSGGPGELF
TRBJ1-5 | TRBV5-5 | ASSHRAGGNQPQH
TRBJ2-3 | TRBV5-1 | ASSLSARNTDTQY
TRBJ2-6 | TRBV19 | ASSAAGLSGANVLT
TRBJ2-3 | TRBV5-1 | ASSLADRGADTQY
TRBJ2-1 | TRBV7-2 | ASSPTRLVNEQF